The rows below give T cell receptor beta chains drawn from one sample of a study of shared clonotypes between healthy human individuals. The method was immunoSEQ multiplex PCR; TCRdb's version includes in-frame clones alone and lacks a portion of them. Among approximately 1.5 million clones listed, less than 99% were seen once. What was sequenced was naive CD4+ T cells sorted from blood. The receptors were sampled from a man aged 25-45 years in good health. Both conserved end residues are part of each CDR3. The order of the fields is J gene, V gene, CDR3 protein.

TRBJ2-5	TRBV6-5	CASSFGGQGQETQYF
TRBJ1-4	TRBV2	CASSLDRGDEKLFF
TRBJ2-5	TRBV10-3	CAISERSETQYF
TRBJ2-2	TRBV6-1	CASGNTGELFF
TRBJ2-5	TRBV5-1	CASSYGLFQETQYF
TRBJ2-5	TRBV6-5	CASSYAAAQETQYF
TRBJ2-2	TRBV9	CASSLGQRAGELFF
TRBJ1-2	TRBV5-4	CASSLAGRGPNYGYTF
TRBJ1-4	TRBV5-4	CASSLRGGVKEKLFF
TRBJ1-1	TRBV18	CASSQPATGITEAFF
TRBJ2-7	TRBV2	CASNGGRGLEQYF
TRBJ2-1	TRBV5-1	CASSGTGPGVNEQFF
TRBJ1-2	TRBV5-3	CARSLDNYGYTF
TRBJ1-5	TRBV2	CASTGQGFPQPQHF
TRBJ2-3	TRBV28	CASLWGGGTDTQYF
TRBJ1-5	TRBV7-9	CASGTGRHQPQHF
TRBJ2-3	TRBV25-1	CASRTPGHTDTQYF
TRBJ1-5	TRBV21-1	CASSNGVHNQPQHF
TRBJ2-5	TRBV7-7	CASSLGWDETQYF
TRBJ2-6	TRBV10-3	CAIREDNTGANVLTF
TRBJ2-2	TRBV27	CASSLRRGGTGELFF
TRBJ2-7	TRBV9	CASSASTSFGEQYF
TRBJ2-5	TRBV7-9	CASSPQGGQTETQYF
TRBJ2-3	TRBV7-9	CASSLGGAGGKDTQYF
TRBJ2-7	TRBV2	CASSRGGYEQYF
TRBJ1-5	TRBV7-8	CASSLGQGQHSNQPQHF
TRBJ2-1	TRBV5-1	CASSLVEASGRAERFF
TRBJ2-5	TRBV6-6	CASSYRRTATGETQYF
TRBJ1-3	TRBV4-1	CASSRQQGAGNTIYF
TRBJ2-7	TRBV4-1	CASSRLKGTIPYEQYF
TRBJ2-1	TRBV27	CASSSYRENNEQFF